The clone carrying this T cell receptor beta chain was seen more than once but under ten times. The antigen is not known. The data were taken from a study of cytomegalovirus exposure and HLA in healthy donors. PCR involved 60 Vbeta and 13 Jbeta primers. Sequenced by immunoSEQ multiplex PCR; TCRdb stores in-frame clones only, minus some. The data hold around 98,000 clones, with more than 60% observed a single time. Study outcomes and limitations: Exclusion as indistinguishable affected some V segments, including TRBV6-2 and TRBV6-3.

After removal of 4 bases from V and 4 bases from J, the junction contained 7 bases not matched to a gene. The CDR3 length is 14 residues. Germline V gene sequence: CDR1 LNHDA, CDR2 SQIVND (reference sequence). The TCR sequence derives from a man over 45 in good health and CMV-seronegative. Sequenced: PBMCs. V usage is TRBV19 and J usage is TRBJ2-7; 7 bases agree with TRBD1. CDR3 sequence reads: CASSRSGGVYEQYF. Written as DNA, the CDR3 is TGTGCCAGTAGTAGATCAGGGGGAGTGTACGAGCAGTACTTC.